The clone carrying this T cell receptor (beta chain) has a single count. Antigen specificity is unknown. This sample stems from a study of somatic mutations in cytotoxic T cells in rheumatoid arthritis. Study overall: Selected T-cell populations stained with V beta antibodies were isolated by flow sorting to nearly 100% purity; these included V beta1+ cells subjected to TCRB sequencing. Study results and caveats: CD8+ clonality rose with age in rheumatoid arthritis patients, unlike in healthy controls.

TCRdb's table, derived via immunoSEQ multiplex PCR, lists solely in-frame clones and lacks some. The table shows under 25,000 clones, with about nine tenths occurring only once. Germline V gene sequence: CDR1 MNHEY, CDR2 SMNVEV (reference sequence). V was clipped by 6 bases and J by 3 bases, with 21 bases between them. The length of the CDR3 is 16 residues. The clonotype was recovered from a man between 40 and 49 years old in good health. Material: CD8+ T cells sorted from blood. This chain connects TRBV27 to TRBJ2-7, with D perhaps assigned TRBD1 or TRBD2 (5 bases each). The CDR3 DNA follows: TGTGCCAGCAGCTTTGGGACGGGGACGGTCGGCTACGAGCAGTACTTC. This sequence encodes CASSFGTGTVGYEQYF.